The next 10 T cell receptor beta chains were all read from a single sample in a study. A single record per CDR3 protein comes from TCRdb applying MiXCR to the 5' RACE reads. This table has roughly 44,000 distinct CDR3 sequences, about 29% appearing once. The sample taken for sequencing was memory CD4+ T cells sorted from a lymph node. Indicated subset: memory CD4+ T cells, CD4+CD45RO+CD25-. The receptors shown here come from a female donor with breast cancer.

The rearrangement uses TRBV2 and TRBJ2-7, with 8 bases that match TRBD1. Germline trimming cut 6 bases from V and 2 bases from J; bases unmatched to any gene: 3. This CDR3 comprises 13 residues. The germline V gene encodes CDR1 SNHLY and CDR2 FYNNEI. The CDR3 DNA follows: TGTGCCAGCAGGGGGACAGGAGCCTACGAGCAGTACTTC. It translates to CASRGTGAYEQYF.

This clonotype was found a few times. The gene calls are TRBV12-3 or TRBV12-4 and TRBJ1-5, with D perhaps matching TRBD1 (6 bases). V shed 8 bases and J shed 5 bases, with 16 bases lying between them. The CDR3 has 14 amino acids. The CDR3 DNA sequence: TGTGCCAGCGGCACGGACAGAGCCGATCAGCCCCAGCATTTT. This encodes CASGTDRADQPQHF.

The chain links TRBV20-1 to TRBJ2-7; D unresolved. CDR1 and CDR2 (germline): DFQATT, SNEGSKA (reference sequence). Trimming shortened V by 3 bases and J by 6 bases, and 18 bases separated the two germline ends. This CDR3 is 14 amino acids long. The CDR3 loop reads CSARGLEPAAEQYF. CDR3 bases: TGCAGTGCTAGGGGTCTGGAGCCGGCGGCCGAGCAGTACTTC.

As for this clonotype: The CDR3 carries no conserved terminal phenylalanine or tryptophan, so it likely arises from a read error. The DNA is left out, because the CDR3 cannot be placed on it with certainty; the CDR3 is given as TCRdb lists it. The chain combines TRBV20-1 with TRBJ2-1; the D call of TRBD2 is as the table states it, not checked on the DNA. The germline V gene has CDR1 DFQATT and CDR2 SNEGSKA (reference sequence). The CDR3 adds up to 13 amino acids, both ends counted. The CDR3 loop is CRARGGRRAEQGG.

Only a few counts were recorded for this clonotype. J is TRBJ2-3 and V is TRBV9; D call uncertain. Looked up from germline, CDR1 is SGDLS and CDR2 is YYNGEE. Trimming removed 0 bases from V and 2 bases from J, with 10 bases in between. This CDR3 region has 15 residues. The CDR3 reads CASSVVGYNTDTQYF. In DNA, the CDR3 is TGTGCCAGCAGCGTAGTTGGCTACAACACAGATACGCAGTATTTT.

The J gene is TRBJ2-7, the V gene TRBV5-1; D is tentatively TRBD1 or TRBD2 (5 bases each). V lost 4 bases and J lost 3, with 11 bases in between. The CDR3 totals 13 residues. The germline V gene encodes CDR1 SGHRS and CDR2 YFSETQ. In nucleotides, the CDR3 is TGCGCCAGCAGCCAGGGACGGTACTACGAGCAGTACTTC. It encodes CASSQGRYYEQYF.

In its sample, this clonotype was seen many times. DNA for the CDR3: TGCAGTGCTAATGGGGACGGGAAGCGGAACACCGGGGAGCTGTTTTTT. Translated: CSANGDGKRNTGELFF. V is TRBV20-1 and J is TRBJ2-2; D may correspond to TRBD1 or TRBD2 (5 bases each). The CDR3 extends over 16 amino acids. V lost 4 bases to trimming and J lost 1 base, with 16 bases between them. Germline V lookup: CDR1 DFQATT, CDR2 SNEGSKA (reference sequence).

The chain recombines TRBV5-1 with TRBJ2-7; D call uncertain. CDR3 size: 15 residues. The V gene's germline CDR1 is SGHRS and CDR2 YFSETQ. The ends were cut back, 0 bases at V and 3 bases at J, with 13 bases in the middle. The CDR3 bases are TGCGCCAGCAGCTTGGCCCTAGGGATGGACTACGAGCAGTACTTC. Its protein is CASSLALGMDYEQYF.

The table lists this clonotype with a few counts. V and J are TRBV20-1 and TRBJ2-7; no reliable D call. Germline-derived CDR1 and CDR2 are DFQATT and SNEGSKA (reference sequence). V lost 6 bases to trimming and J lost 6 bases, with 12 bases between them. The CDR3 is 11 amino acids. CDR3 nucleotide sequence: TGCAGTGCCGCTAAGCGCCCCGAGCAGTACTTC. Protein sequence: CSAAKRPEQYF.

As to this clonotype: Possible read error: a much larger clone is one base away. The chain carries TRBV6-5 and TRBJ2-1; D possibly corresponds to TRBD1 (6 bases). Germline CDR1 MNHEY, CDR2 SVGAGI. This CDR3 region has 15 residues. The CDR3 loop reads CASSAGTPSYNAQFF. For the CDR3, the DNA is TGTGCCAGCAGTGCCGGGACACCCTCCTACAATGCGCAGTTCTTC.